The 12 T cell receptor beta chains in this list originate from one sample, sequenced in a study of blood T cell repertoires in COVID-19. Repertoires were generated with immunoSEQ multiplex PCR, while TCRdb's copy carries only in-frame clones and drops some. The table records around 200,000 clones, 85% to 90% of them present only once. The material sequenced was peripheral blood. These receptors came from a woman younger than 30 who had recovered from COVID-19.

This sequence joins TRBV7-9 and TRBJ2-1, with 7 nucleotides matching TRBD1. V dropped 5 bases and J dropped 6; count of bases not matched to a gene: 13. The germline gives CDR1 SEHNR, CDR2 FQNEAQ (reference sequence). This CDR3 has 16 amino acids. CDR3 loop: CASSRPRDSSINEQFF. The DNA for the CDR3 is TGTGCCAGCAGCCGTCCCCGGGACAGTTCAATCAATGAGCAGTTCTTC.

The chain couples TRBV2 to TRBJ1-1; D is ambiguous. V was cut by 5 bases and J by 0 bases, with 13 bases left in between. The germline CDR1 and CDR2 sequences are SNHLY and FYNNEI. CDR3 length equals 15 residues. The CDR3, as DNA: TGTGCCAGCAGTAGAATTGGGAGCCTGAACACTGAAGCTTTCTTT. Protein: CASSRIGSLNTEAFF.

V and J are TRBV15 and TRBJ1-2; tentative D call: TRBD1 (6 bases). The CDR3 runs to 14 residues. Trimming cost V 0 bases and J 4 bases, with 9 bases left between them. Germline assignment: CDR1 LNHNV and CDR2 YYDKDF (reference sequence). The DNA of the CDR3 is TGTGCCACCAGCAGAGACAGGGGCTCCTATGGCTACACCTTC. The encoded protein is CATSRDRGSYGYTF.

The CDR3 nucleotides read TGTGCCAGCAGTGGGGTGTCGGGGGACTACGAGCAGTACGTC. As protein: CASSGVSGDYEQYV. The genes are TRBV2 and TRBJ2-7, with D perhaps TRBD2 (6 bases). Trimming shortened V by 4 bases and J by 3 bases, and 13 bases separated the two germline ends. Germline V gene data show CDR1 as SNHLY and CDR2 as FYNNEI. The CDR3 consists of 14 residues.

CDR3 nucleotides: TGTGCCAGCAGCCACAGGGAGGGCGCAGCTAACTATGGCTACACCTTC. Translated, it gives CASSHREGAANYGYTF. The V gene is TRBV3-1 (or the pseudogene TRBV3-2), the J gene TRBJ1-2, with a weak D call TRBD1 (5 bases). V was trimmed by 3 bases and J by 0 bases, leaving 14 bases between them. The CDR3 runs to 16 residues. The germline V gene has CDR1 LGHDT and CDR2 YNNKEL (reference sequence).

The genes are TRBV4-3 and TRBJ1-6; 9 nucleotides agree with TRBD1. With V trimmed by 4 bases and J by 8 bases, 0 bases remained unmatched. The CDR3 is made up of 13 amino acids. Germline V gene data show CDR1 as LGHNA and CDR2 as YSLEER. In nucleotides, the CDR3 is TGCGCCAGCAGCCGGGACAGGGATTCACCCCTCCACTTT. Amino acid sequence: CASSRDRDSPLHF.

This clone was seen only once. This chain uses TRBV7-3 with TRBJ2-1; 10 bases map to TRBD2. The CDR3 is made up of 16 amino acids. CDR1 and CDR2 from the germline V gene are SGHTA and FQGTGA. With V trimmed by 5 bases and J by 5 bases, 9 bases remained unmatched. CDR3 nucleotide sequence: TGTGCCAGCAGCCGCCGGGGTCTAGCGGGAGACAATGAGCAGTTCTTC. Amino acids: CASSRRGLAGDNEQFF.

The chain joins TRBV6-5 to TRBJ1-3, with D possibly being TRBD1 (5 bases). Trimming took off 3 bases at V and 6 bases at J, with 12 bases between the two ends. This CDR3 has 14 amino acids. Germline V gene data show CDR1 as MNHEY and CDR2 as SVGAGI. The CDR3 region has the DNA TGTGCCAGCAGTTATCTGGGGCTAGAAAACACCATATATTTT. Translation: CASSYLGLENTIYF.

This chain joins TRBV4-1 and TRBJ1-3; D gene uncertain. CDR1 and CDR2 (germline): MGHRA, YSYEKL. Trimming left V 0 bases short and J 4 bases short, with 7 bases between. The length of the CDR3 is 14 residues. The CDR3 nucleotides are TGCGCCAGCAGCCAAGACAAAGCAGGAAACACCATATATTTT. Translation: CASSQDKAGNTIYF.

The genes are TRBV19 and TRBJ1-5; 10 bases match TRBD1. V shed 2 bases and J 4 bases; nucleotides not matched to a gene: 5. CDR3 length: 16 residues. CDR1 LNHDA and CDR2 SQIVND come from the germline V gene (reference sequence). Written as DNA, the CDR3 is TGTGCCAGTAGTATATTGGGACAGGGGCTAAATCAGCCCCAGCATTTT. It translates to CASSILGQGLNQPQHF.

The rearrangement links TRBV5-1 to TRBJ2-5; the match to TRBD2 covers 9 bases. V was clipped by 0 bases and J by 0 bases; unmatched bases: 9. The CDR3 is made up of 18 amino acids. Germline CDR1 is SGHRS and CDR2 is YFSETQ. CDR3 nucleotides: TGCGCCAGCAGCTTGGCGCCCGTGACTAGCGGATACCAAGAGACCCAGTACTTC. Translation gives CASSLAPVTSGYQETQYF. The whole variable domain, filled in from reference TRBV5-1 and TRBJ2-5, reads KAGVTQTPRYLIKTRGQQVTLSCSPISGHRSVSWYQQTPGQGLQFLFEYFSETQRNKGNFPGRFSGRQFSNSRSEMNVSTLELGDSALYLCASSLAPVTSGYQETQYFGPGTRLLVL.

The CDR3 spells CASSPTGQGVNTEAFF. Here the CDR3 DNA reads TGTGCCAGCAGCCCAACGGGACAGGGAGTGAACACTGAAGCTTTCTTT. V is TRBV13 and J is TRBJ1-1, with TRBD1 matching 9 bases. Germline CDR1 reads PRHDT; CDR2 reads FYEKMQ (reference sequence). The CDR3 runs to 16 residues. Trimming at V came to 5 bases and at J to 0 bases, leaving 7 bases not matched to a gene. Full variable domain (rest looked up from reference TRBV13 and TRBJ1-1): AAGVIQSPRHLIKEKRETATLKCYPIPRHDTVYWYQQGPGQDPQFLISFYEKMQSDKGSIPDRFSAQQFSDYHSELNMSSLELGDSALYFCASSPTGQGVNTEAFFGQGTRLTVV.